Listed below are T cell receptor beta chains from one sample, sequenced in a study of blood T cell repertoires in COVID-19. The protocol was immunoSEQ multiplex PCR, while the TCRdb copy is restricted to in-frame clones and leaves out a portion. The table includes 220,000 or so clones, 85% to 90% detected once. Sequenced input: PBMCs or T cells enriched from blood (not recorded which). These TCRs come from a woman in her 50s with acute COVID-19. CDR3s include the opening cysteine and the closing phenylalanine or tryptophan. D genes are given only for firm matches. Some rows mark clone size as missing; the rest say once, few, many or name a class of expanded clone.

TRBV30 | NA | NA | CAWSVLRGSSTDTQYF
TRBV4-1 | TRBD1 | NA | CASSLGQGTAAEAFF
TRBV7-2 | NA | NA | CASSLWGSWGSNQPQHF
TRBV5-4 | TRBD2 | NA | CASSLGTSGRSYEQYF
TRBV11-1 | NA | NA | CASSLGTGHEQYF
TRBV28 | NA | NA | CASSLSRAKALNTEAFF
TRBV2 | TRBD2 | NA | CASSGLLAGVYNEQFF
TRBV27 | NA | NA | CASSLNRAGTSKLFF
TRBV13 | NA | NA | CASSPGWEQYF
TRBV29-1 | TRBD2 | NA | CSVGTSGRANTDTQYF
TRBV7-9 | NA | NA | CASSLAVWQYSYEQYF
TRBV28 | TRBD1 | NA | CASSPGQLMNTEAFF
TRBV4-1 | TRBD1 | NA | CASSRLPGQATNEKLFF
TRBV29-1 | NA | NA | CSVREFSNQPQHF
TRBV5-4 | TRBD1 | NA | CASSLGMTGSTEAFF
TRBV7-9 | NA | few | CASSRDSYGYTF
TRBV9 | TRBD2 | NA | CASSVGAGEGLETQYF
TRBV7-3 | NA | once | CASSAPGNTDTQYF
TRBV7-7 | TRBD2 | few | CASSLASGGYNEQFF
TRBV5-8 | NA | NA | CASSLDSNSGNTIYF
TRBV5-4 | TRBD1 | NA | CASSYRQGNEKLFF
TRBV12-3/TRBV12-4 | NA | NA | CASSFDRGQPQHF
TRBV5-4 | NA | NA | CASTEGNYGYTF
TRBV20-1 | TRBD2 | NA | CSASHAGGSGELFF
TRBV21-1 | NA | once | CASSSAGTSRSSSYNEQFF
TRBV7-2 | NA | NA | CASSQLGGRETQYF
TRBV18 | NA | NA | CASSPGGSYGYTF
TRBV7-2 | NA | NA | CASSFGGPPYEQYF
TRBV28 | TRBD1 | NA | CASSYRQGIYEQYF
TRBV19 | NA | NA | CASSIEQGFSYEQYF
TRBV25-1 | NA | once | CASSELDSPTGELFF
TRBV7-2 | NA | NA | CASSLAQGNTEAFF
TRBV29-1 | NA | NA | CSVESTNPYEQYF
TRBV7-3 | NA | NA | CASSLGAGEKLFF
TRBV19 | NA | NA | CASSRQSSSPTFRETQYF
TRBV29-1 | TRBD1 | NA | CSVGDSGTGGLEQYF
TRBV5-1 | TRBD1 | NA | CASGLTGDMYNEQFF